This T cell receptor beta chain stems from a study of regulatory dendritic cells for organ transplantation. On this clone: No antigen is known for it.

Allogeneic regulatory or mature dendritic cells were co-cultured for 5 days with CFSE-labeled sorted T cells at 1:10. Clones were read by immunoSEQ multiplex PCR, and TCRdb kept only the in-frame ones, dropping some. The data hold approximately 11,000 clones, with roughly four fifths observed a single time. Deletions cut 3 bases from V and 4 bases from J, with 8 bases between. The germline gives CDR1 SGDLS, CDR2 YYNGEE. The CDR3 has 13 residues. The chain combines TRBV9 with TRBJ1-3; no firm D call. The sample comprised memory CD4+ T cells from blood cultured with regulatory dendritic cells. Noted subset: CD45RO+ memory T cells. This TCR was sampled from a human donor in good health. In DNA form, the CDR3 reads TGTGCCAGCAGCGCGTTAAGCGGAAACACCATATATTTT. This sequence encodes CASSALSGNTIYF.